These 10 T cell receptor beta chains came from one sample sequenced in a study of neurological immune-mediated disorders (dated by TCRdb to about 2019). Library preparation used 5' RACE. The run used an Illumina HiSeq 2500. TCRdb reprocessed the public reads (quality trimming at Q25 with fastp, clone calling with MiXCR) and kept in-frame beta chains. When rows share a CDR3 protein, they turn into one entry using the most common DNA and genes. In this sample the table shows under 25,000 distinct CDR3 sequences, approximately 2.5% of which occur a single time. The leading ten clones occupy approximately 5% of the sample. Sequencing was carried out using PBMCs. These receptors all stem from a woman aged 18-29 years with multiple sclerosis.

This clonotype has a count of ten or more. The chain couples TRBV29-1 to TRBJ1-2; 8 positions agree with TRBD1. V lost 2 bases, J lost 4 bases, and 3 bases stayed unmatched. Germline V lookup: CDR1 SQVTM, CDR2 ANQGSEA. The CDR3 loop spans 13 amino acids. The CDR3 is CSVELDRAYGYTF. The CDR3 DNA sequence: TGCAGCGTTGAACTGGACAGGGCCTATGGCTACACCTTC.

This clonotype was counted at least ten times. This chain joins TRBV21-1 and TRBJ1-1; TRBD1, as called in the table, went unchecked against the DNA. TRBV21-1 has pseudogene status. The CDR3 spans 15 residues. CDR3 region: CASSATPGQGYEAFF. CDR3 sequence (DNA): TGTGCCAGCAGCGCGACTCCGGGACAGGGTTATGAAGCTTTCTTT.

In this sample, this clonotype turned up many times. The chain recombines TRBV29-1 with TRBJ2-3; D possibly corresponds to TRBD2 (6 bases). V lost 6 bases, J lost 7 bases, and 20 bases lay in between. This CDR3 is built from 14 residues. Per germline, CDR1 SQVTM and CDR2 ANQGSEA. In nucleotides, the CDR3 is TGCAGCGTCGGTGGGACCGGGGGTGGGAATACGCAGTATTTT. Translated: CSVGGTGGGNTQYF.

This clonotype has at least ten counts. The rearrangement joins TRBV7-9 to TRBJ1-4; D may be TRBD1 (5 bases). Germline V gene sequence: CDR1 SEHNR, CDR2 FQNEAQ (reference sequence). V lost 5 bases and J 4 bases, leaving 11 bases between the germline ends. This CDR3 contains 14 residues. CDR3 loop: CASSPGQLNEKLFF. CDR3 sequence (DNA): TGTGCCAGCAGCCCAGGGCAGCTTAATGAAAAACTGTTTTTT.

This clonotype was counted at least ten times. The CDR3 loop is CASSQPVGVGEQYF. The CDR3, as DNA: TGTGCCAGCAGCCAACCGGTCGGGGTTGGCGAGCAGTACTTC. This rearrangement joins TRBV4-2 to TRBJ2-7; D is possibly TRBD2 (5 bases). The CDR3 contains 14 residues. Trimming shortened V by 2 bases and J by 6 bases, and 14 bases separated the two germline ends. From germline, CDR1 is LGHNA and CDR2 YNFKEQ.

A few counts support this clonotype. V gene TRBV7-2 combines with J gene TRBJ2-1; D not resolved. V lost 2 bases and J 4 bases, leaving 3 bases between the germline ends. The CDR3 spans 12 residues. Germline CDR1 reads SGHTA; CDR2 reads FQGNSA. The CDR3 region is CASSLRYNEQFF. The CDR3 nucleotides are TGTGCCAGCAGCTTACGGTACAATGAGCAGTTCTTC.

In this sample, this clonotype is medium-sized. The chain carries TRBV29-1 and TRBJ2-1; 7 nucleotides align to TRBD1. This CDR3 comprises 12 residues. Germline V gene lookup returns CDR1 SQVTM and CDR2 ANQGSEA. The J segment lost 5 bases and the V segment lost 6 bases, leaving 4 bases of the junction unmatched. CDR3 coding DNA: TGCAGCGTCGACAGGGCCAACAATGAGCAGTTCTTC. As protein: CSVDRANNEQFF.

This clonotype was counted ten times or more. This sequence joins TRBV14 and TRBJ2-3; TRBD1 aligns across 10 bases. This CDR3 spans 16 amino acids. With V trimmed by 4 bases and J by 4 bases, 8 bases remained unmatched. Germline V lookup: CDR1 SGHDN, CDR2 FVKESK. The chain's CDR3 is CASSLYRDRGADTQYF. The CDR3 nucleotides read TGTGCCAGCAGCCTCTACCGGGACAGGGGCGCAGATACGCAGTATTTT. The whole variable domain, remainder taken from reference TRBV14 and TRBJ2-3, is EAGVTQFPSHSVIEKGQTVTLRCDPISGHDNLYWYRRVMGKEIKFLLHFVKESKQDESGMPNNRFLAERTGGTYSTLKVQPAELEDSGVYFCASSLYRDRGADTQYFGPGTRLTVL.

This clonotype has a single count. A much larger clone sits a single nucleotide away, making a read error possible. The CDR3 reads CSARTGSTQYF. In nucleotides, the CDR3 is TGCAGTGCTAGAACAGGAAGTACGCAGTATTTT. The chain combines TRBV20-1 with TRBJ2-3, with D perhaps matching TRBD1 (5 bases). Trimming removed 2 bases from V and 8 bases from J, with 8 bases in between. CDR3 size: 11 residues. Germline CDR1 DFQATT, CDR2 SNEGSKA (reference sequence).

This clonotype was seen a few times. The J gene is TRBJ1-1, the V gene TRBV5-1, with 7 bases aligning to TRBD1. CDR1 SGHRS and CDR2 YFSETQ come from the germline V gene. CDR3 length: 15 residues. Trimming at V came to 4 bases and at J to 0 bases, leaving 6 bases not matched to a gene. CDR3 region: CASSPSTGMNTEAFF. CDR3 DNA: TGCGCCAGCAGCCCATCGACAGGGATGAACACTGAAGCTTTCTTT.